This T cell receptor (beta chain) comes out of a study of blood T cell repertoires in COVID-19. Study context: Specimens from acute and convalescent COVID-19 originated in the United States, Italy and Spain.

Living in 25 or so US areas, the participants were between roughly 18 and 90 years of age. Germline V CDR1 and CDR2: SGHNT, YENEEA. With V trimmed by 5 bases and J by 5 bases, 7 bases remained unmatched. The CDR3 length is 17 residues. Methods used by the authors: Estimated nucleated cell counts came from reference gene primer amplification. Produced via immunoSEQ multiplex PCR; TCRdb's table is partial and in-frame only. That table is the source of V, J and clone size, and D and trimming were worked out from the DNA. The data show a few hundred thousand clones, with about nine tenths seen just once and 0.95% to 1.5% held by the top ten.

The TCR comes from a human donor in a cohort exposed to, infected with or recovered from COVID-19 (not recorded which). The donor label of this sample is uncertain. The gene calls are TRBV11-3 and TRBJ2-3, with TRBD2 identical over 16 bases. Sequenced material: PBMCs or T cells enriched from blood (not recorded which). The CDR3 protein is CASSLGLAGGPLDTQYF. CDR3 bases: TGTGCCAGCAGCCTGGGACTAGCGGGGGGGCCCCTAGATACGCAGTATTTT.